This T cell receptor beta chain came from a study of shared clonotypes between healthy human individuals. Overall study: With ages of 18 to 49, the donors were two women and a few men. Study outcomes and limitations: A generally larger estimated richness was seen in naive subsets than in memory subsets.

An assay was performed, and its level was deep. Assay used: immunoSEQ multiplex PCR; TCRdb lists only in-frame clones, some missing. The sample shows around 700,000 clones, approximately 79% of them seen only once. The CDR3 length is 14 residues. Trimming shortened V by 9 bases and J by 4 bases, and 19 bases separated the two germline ends. Germline loops: CDR1 SNHLY, CDR2 FYNNEI. HIV-negative, healthy adults without recent acute infections or vaccinations were the donors. This clone was seen repeatedly, ten times or more. The target antigen is unknown. The sequencing input was memory CD4+ T cells sorted from blood. The subset was: CD45RA-negative fraction. The origin of this receptor is a woman aged 25 to 45 in good health. This rearrangement joins TRBV2 to TRBJ2-7; TRBD1 might be the D (5 bases). The CDR3 nucleotides read TGTGCCAGTAAAGCTGCACAGGTTTCTTACGAGCAGTACTTC. This translates into CASKAAQVSYEQYF.